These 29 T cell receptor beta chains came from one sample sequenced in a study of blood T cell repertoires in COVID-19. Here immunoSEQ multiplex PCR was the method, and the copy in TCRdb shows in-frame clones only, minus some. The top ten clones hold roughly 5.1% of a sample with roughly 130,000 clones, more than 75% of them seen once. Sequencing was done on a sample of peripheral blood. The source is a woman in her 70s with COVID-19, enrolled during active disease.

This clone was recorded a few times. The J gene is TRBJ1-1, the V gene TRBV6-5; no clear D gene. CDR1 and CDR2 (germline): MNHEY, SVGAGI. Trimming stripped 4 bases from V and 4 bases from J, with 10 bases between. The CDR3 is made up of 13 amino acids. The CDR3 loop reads CASSLGGGTEAFF. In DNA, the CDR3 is TGTGCCAGCAGTTTAGGAGGTGGCACTGAAGCTTTCTTT.

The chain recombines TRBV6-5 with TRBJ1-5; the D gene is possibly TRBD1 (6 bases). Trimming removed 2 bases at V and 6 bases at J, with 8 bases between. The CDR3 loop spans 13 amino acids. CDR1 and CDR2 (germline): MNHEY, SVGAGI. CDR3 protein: CASSYQGTQPQHF. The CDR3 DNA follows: TGTGCCAGCAGTTACCAGGGGACTCAGCCCCAGCATTTT.

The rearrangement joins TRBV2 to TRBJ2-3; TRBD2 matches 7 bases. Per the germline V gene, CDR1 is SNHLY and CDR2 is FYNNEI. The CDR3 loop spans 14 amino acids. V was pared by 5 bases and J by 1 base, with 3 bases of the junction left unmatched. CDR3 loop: CASSREGRTDTQYF. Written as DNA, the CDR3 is TGTGCCAGCAGTAGGGAGGGGCGCACAGATACGCAGTATTTT.

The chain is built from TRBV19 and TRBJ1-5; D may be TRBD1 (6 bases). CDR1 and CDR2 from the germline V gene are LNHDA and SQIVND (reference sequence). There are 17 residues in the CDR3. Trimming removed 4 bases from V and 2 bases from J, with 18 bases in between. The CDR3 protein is CASSNTGIGKGNQPQHF. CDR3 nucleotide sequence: TGTGCCAGTAGTAACACAGGGATCGGTAAGGGCAATCAGCCCCAGCATTTT. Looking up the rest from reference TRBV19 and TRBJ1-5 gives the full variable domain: DGGITQSPKYLFRKEGQNVTLSCEQNLNHDAMYWYRQDPGQGLRLIYYSQIVNDFQKGDIAEGYSVSREKKESFPLTVTSAQKNPTAFYLCASSNTGIGKGNQPQHFGDGTRLSIL.

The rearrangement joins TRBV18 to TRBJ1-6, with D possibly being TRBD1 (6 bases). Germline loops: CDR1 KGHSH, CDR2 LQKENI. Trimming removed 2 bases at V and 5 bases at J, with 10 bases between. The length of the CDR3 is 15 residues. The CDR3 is CASSPLGGDNSPLHF. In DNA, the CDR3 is TGTGCCAGCTCACCATTAGGGGGGGATAATTCACCCCTCCACTTT.

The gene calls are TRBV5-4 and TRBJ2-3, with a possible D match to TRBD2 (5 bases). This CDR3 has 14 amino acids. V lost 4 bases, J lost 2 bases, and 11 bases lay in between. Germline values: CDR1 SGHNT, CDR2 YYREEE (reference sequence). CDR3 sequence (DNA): TGTGCCAGCAGCCCCCCGGGGAACACAGATACGCAGTATTTT. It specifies CASSPPGNTDTQYF.

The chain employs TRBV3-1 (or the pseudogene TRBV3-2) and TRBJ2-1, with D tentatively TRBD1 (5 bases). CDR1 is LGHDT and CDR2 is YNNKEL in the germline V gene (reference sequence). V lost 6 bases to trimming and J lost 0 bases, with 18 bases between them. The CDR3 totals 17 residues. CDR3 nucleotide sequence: TGTGCCAGCAGAGACGACAGAGATCAGGGCTCCTACAATGAGCAGTTCTTC. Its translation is CASRDDRDQGSYNEQFF.

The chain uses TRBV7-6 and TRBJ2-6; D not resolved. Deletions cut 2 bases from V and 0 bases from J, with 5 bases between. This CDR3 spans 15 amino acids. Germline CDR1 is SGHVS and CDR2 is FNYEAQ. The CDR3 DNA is TGTGCCAGCAGCTTATCAGGCTCTGGGGCCAACGTCCTGACTTTC. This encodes CASSLSGSGANVLTF.

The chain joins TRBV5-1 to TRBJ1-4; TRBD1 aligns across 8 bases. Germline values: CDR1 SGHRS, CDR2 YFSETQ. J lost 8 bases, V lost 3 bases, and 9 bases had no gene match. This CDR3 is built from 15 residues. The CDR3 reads CASSWGGQGDEKLFF. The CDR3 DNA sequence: TGCGCCAGCAGCTGGGGAGGACAGGGAGACGAAAAACTGTTTTTT.

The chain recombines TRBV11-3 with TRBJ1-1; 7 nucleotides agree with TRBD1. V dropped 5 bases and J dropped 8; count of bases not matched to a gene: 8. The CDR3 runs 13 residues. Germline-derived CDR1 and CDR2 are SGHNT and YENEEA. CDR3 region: CASSRRTGEEAFF. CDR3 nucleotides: TGTGCCAGCAGCCGCCGGACAGGCGAGGAAGCTTTCTTT.

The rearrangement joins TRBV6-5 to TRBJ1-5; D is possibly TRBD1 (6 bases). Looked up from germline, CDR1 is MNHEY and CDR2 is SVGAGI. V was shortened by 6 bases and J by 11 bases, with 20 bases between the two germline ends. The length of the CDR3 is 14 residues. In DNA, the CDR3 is TGTGCCAGCAGGCTCCTACAGGGTCAAGGGACCCAGCATTTT. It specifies CASRLLQGQGTQHF.

Here the CDR3 reads CASSEAAQNTEAFF. The CDR3 DNA is TGTGCCAGCAGTGAAGCGGCCCAGAACACTGAAGCTTTCTTT. The rearrangement links TRBV2 to TRBJ1-1; D is unclear. Germline V gives CDR1 SNHLY, CDR2 FYNNEI. Trimming left V 0 bases short and J 1 base short, with 6 bases between. This CDR3 has 14 amino acids. Filled out from reference TRBV2 and TRBJ1-1, the complete variable domain reads EPEVTQTPSHQVTQMGQEVILRCVPISNHLYFYWYRQILGQKVEFLVSFYNNEISEKSEIFDDQFSVERPDGSNFTLKIRSTKLEDSAMYFCASSEAAQNTEAFFGQGTRLTVV.

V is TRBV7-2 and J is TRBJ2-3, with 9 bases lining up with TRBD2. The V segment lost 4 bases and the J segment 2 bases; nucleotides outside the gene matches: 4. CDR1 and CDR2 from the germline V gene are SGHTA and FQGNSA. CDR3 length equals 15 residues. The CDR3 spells CASSSERGVTDTQYF. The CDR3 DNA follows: TGTGCCAGCAGCTCCGAGCGGGGGGTCACAGATACGCAGTATTTT.

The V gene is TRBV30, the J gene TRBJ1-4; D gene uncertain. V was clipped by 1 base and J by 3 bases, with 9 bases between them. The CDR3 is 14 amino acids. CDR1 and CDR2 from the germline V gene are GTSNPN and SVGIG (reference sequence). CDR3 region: CAWSATLANEKLFF. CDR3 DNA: TGTGCCTGGAGTGCGACTTTGGCTAATGAAAAACTGTTTTTT.

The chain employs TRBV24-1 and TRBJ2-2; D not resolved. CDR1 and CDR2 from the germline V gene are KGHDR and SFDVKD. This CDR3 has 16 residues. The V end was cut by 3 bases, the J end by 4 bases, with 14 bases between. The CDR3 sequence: CATSDIQAKFTGELFF. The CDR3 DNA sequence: TGTGCCACCAGTGATATCCAGGCCAAGTTCACCGGGGAGCTGTTTTTT.

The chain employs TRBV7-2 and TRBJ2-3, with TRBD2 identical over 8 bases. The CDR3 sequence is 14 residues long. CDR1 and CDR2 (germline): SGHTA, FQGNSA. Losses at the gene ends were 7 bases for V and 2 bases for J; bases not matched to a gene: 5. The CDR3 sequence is CASKSGGYTDTQYF. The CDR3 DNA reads TGTGCCAGCAAATCGGGGGGGTACACAGATACGCAGTATTTT.

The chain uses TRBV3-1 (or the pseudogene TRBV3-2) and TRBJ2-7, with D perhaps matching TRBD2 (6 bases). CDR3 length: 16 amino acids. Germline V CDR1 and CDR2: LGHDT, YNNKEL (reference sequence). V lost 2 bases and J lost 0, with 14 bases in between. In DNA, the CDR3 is TGTGCCAGCAGCCAATTTGGCGGGGCGAGCTCCTACGAGCAGTACTTC. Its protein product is CASSQFGGASSYEQYF.

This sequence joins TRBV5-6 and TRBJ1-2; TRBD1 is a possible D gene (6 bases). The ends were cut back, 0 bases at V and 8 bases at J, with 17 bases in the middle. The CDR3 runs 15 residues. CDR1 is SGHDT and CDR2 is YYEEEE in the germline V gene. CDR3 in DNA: TGTGCCAGCAGCTTGGGAGGCAGGGGAAGATACGGCTACACCTTC. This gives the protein CASSLGGRGRYGYTF.

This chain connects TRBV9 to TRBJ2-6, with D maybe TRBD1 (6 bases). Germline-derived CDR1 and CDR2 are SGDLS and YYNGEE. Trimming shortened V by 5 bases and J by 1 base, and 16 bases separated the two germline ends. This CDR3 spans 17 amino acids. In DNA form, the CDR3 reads TGTGCCAGCAGTTTACAGGGTAGAGGGTCTGGGGCCAACGTCCTGACTTTC. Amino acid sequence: CASSLQGRGSGANVLTF.

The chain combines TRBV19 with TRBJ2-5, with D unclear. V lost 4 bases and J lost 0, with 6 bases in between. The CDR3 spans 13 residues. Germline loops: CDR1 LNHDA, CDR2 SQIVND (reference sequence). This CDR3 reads CASSTRNQETQYF. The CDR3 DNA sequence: TGTGCCAGTAGTACCAGGAACCAAGAGACCCAGTACTTC.

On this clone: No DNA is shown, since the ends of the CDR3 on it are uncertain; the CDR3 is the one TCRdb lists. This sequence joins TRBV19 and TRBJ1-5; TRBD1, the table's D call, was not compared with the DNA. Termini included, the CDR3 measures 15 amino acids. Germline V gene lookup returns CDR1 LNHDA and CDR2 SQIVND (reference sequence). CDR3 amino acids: CASSILARGSQPQHF.

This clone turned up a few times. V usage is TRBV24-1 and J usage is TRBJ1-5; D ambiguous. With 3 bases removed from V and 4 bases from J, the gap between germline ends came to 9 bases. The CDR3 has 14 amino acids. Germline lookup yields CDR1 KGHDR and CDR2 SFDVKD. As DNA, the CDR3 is TGTGCCACCAGTGATCCTGGGCCAAATCAGCCCCAGCATTTT. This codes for CATSDPGPNQPQHF.

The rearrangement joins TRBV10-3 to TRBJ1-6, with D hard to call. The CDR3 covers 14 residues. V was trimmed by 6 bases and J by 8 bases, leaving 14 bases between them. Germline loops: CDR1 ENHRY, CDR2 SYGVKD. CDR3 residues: CAISRGGSDSPLHF. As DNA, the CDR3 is TGTGCCATCAGCCGGGGAGGGTCGGATTCACCCCTCCACTTT.

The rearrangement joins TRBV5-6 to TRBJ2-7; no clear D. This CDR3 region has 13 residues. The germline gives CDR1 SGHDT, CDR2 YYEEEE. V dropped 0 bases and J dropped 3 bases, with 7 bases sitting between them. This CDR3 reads CASSLASVYEQYF. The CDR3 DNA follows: TGTGCCAGCAGCTTGGCCAGTGTCTACGAGCAGTACTTC.

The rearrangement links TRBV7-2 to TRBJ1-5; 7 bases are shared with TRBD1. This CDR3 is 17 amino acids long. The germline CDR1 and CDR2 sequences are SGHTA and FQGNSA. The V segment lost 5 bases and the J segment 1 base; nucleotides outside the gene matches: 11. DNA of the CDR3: TGTGCCAGCAGCCTCGATCCGGGACAGAGAAGCAATCAGCCCCAGCATTTT. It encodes CASSLDPGQRSNQPQHF.

As DNA, the CDR3 is TGTGCCACCAGCAGAGGGGGACAGGCGAACTATGGCTACACCTTC. Translated, it gives CATSRGGQANYGYTF. The gene calls are TRBV15 and TRBJ1-2, with TRBD1 matching 8 bases. From germline, CDR1 is LNHNV and CDR2 YYDKDF (reference sequence). The length of the CDR3 is 15 residues. V trimming: 1 base; J trimming: 2 bases; junction bases outside the gene matches: 3.

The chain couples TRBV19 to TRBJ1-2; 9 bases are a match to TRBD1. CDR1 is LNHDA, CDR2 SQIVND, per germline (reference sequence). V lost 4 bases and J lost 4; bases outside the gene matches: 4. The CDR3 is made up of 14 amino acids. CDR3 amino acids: CASSTGDRVYGYTF. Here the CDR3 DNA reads TGTGCCAGTAGTACCGGGGACAGGGTCTATGGCTACACCTTC.

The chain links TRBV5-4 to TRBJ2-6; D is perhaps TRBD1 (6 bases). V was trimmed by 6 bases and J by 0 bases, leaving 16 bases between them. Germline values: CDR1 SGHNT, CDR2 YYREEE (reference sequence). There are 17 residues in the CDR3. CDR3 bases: TGTGCCAGCACCCGAGGGCAGGGGAGCTCTGGGGCCAACGTCCTGACTTTC. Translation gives CASTRGQGSSGANVLTF. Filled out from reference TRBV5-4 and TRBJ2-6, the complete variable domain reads ETGVTQSPTHLIKTRGQQVTLRCSSQSGHNTVSWYQQALGQGPQFIFQYYREEENGRGNFPPRFSGLQFPNYSSELNVNALELDDSALYLCASTRGQGSSGANVLTFGAGSRLTVL.

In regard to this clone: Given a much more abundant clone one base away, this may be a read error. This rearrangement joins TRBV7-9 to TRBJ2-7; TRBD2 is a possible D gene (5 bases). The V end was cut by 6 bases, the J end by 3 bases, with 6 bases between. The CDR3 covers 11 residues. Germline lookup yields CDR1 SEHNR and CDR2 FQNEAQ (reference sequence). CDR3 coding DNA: TGTGCCAGCAGTCGGGACTACGAGCAGTACTTC. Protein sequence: CASSRDYEQYF.